The clone carrying this T cell receptor (delta chain) was observed a few times. One base separates it from a far larger clone, so it is likely a read error. The sample carries other DNA sequences with the same CDR3. TCRdb made new clone calls on the RT-PCR reads using CATT. The table shows about 2,000 delta-chain clones, with approximately 4.2% occurring only once. The V end lost 7 bases, the J end lost 0 bases, and 23 bases lay between the germline ends. This CDR3 has 17 residues. Germline CDR1 is GEAIGNYY and CDR2 is EKD. The entry originates in a study of gamma-delta T cells after stem cell transplantation.

The material sequenced was gamma-delta T cells. The sequence came from a human donor. It is not recorded whose cells these are; they may come from a transplant donor. The chain links TRDV2 to TRDJ1, with D hard to call. The CDR3 bases are TGTGCCTGCGATAGGCTACTAGGGCACCAGAACACCGATAAACTCATCTTT. Translated, it gives CACDRLLGHQNTDKLIF.